The clone carrying this T cell receptor beta chain was found a few times. V lost 4 bases, J lost 3 bases, and 12 bases lay in between. The CDR3 is 14 amino acids. Germline V gene lookup returns CDR1 SQVTM and CDR2 ANQGSEA. These data come from a study of OX40 agonist ivuxolimab in advanced cancers. Turning to the study itself: Of the patients, three showed partial responses, one with hepatocellular carcinoma and two with cutaneous melanoma.

TCRdb's table, derived via immunoSEQ multiplex PCR, lists solely in-frame clones and lacks some. The data show more than 50,000 clones, approximately 89% seen once. This TCR was recovered from an adult with an advanced solid tumor such as melanoma, head and neck, liver or kidney cancer. The V call is TRBV29-1, the J call TRBJ2-2; tentatively, D is TRBD2 (6 bases). Sample: CD4+ or CD8+ T cells sorted from blood, taken in a trial of the OX40 agonist ivuxolimab. The CDR3 nucleotides are TGCAGCGTTGGGCGGTCGGGGGACACCGGGGAGCTGTTTTTT. Its protein product is CSVGRSGDTGELFF.